The clone carrying this TCR beta chain was observed a handful of times. Antigen: not known. The record originates from a study of cytomegalovirus exposure and HLA in healthy donors. Study results and limitations: An analysis was carried out later, and it reportedly showed fewer N-insertions in an Asian-associated ancestry cluster than the approximately 670-donor mean. Later on, a genetic analysis was performed. It linked a missense variant in DCLRE1C with V- and J-gene trimming of TCR beta.

Trimming cost V 5 bases and J 4 bases, with 14 bases left between them. Germline values: CDR1 SGHTA, CDR2 FQGNSA. The CDR3 totals 15 residues. Primers: 60 Vbeta forward and 13 Jbeta reverse. Libraries were prepared by immunoSEQ multiplex PCR; TCRdb keeps only in-frame clonotypes and omits some of them. The repertoire consists of about 150,000 clones, with approximately 8.9% occurring once and the leading ten covering approximately 7.5%. Sequenced input: PBMCs. This TCR derives from a woman between 35 and 50 years old in good health and CMV-seropositive. The rearrangement links TRBV7-2 to TRBJ2-2; D ambiguous. This CDR3 is CASSTWATSTGELFF. CDR3 coding DNA: TGTGCCAGCAGCACATGGGCTACCAGCACCGGGGAGCTGTTTTTT.